This T cell receptor beta chain emerged from a study of shared clonotypes between healthy human individuals. Sequenced by immunoSEQ multiplex PCR; TCRdb stores in-frame clones only, minus some. Among roughly 590,000 clones listed, around 95% were seen once. Concerning this clone: This specimen includes other DNA sequences encoding the same CDR3.

Naive CD8 isolation took CD45RO-negative cells positively selected for CCR7 and excluded terminally differentiated effector memory CD45RA+ cells. The CDR3 covers 13 residues. The V and J ends lost 5 bases and 4 bases, in that order; junction bases with no gene match: 2. CDR1 is SGHRS and CDR2 is YFSETQ in the germline V gene. Sequencing was done on a sample of naive CD8+ T cells sorted from blood. The source of this sequence is a woman in her 30s in good health. V usage is TRBV5-1 and J usage is TRBJ1-1; TRBD1 matches at 10 bases. The CDR3 DNA is TGCGCCAGCAGTGGACAGGGGGGCACTGAAGCTTTCTTT. Protein sequence: CASSGQGGTEAFF.